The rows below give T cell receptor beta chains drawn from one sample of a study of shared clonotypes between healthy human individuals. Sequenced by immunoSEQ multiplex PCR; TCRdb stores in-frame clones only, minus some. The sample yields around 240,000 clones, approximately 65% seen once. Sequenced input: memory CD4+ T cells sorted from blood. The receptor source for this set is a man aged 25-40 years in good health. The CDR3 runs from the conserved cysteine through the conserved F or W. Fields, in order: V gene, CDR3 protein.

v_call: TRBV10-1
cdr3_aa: CASSESIGFNTDTQYF

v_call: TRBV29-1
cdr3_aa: CSVVSDNTGELFF

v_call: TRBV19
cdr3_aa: CASSLPGGAVEKLFF

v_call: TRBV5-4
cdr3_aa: CASSLWREKSTGELFF

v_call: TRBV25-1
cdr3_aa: CATQTGGMNTDTQYF

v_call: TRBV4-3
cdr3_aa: CASSQDIGAGELFF

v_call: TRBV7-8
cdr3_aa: CASSYDIRRQETQYF

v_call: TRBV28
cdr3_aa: CASTRVSGANVLTF

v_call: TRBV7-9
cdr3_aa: CASSAGTGFAYNEQFF

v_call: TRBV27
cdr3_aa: CASSHGFAGSNQPQHF

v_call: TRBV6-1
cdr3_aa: CASRGFRRDEKLFF

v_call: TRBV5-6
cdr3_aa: CASLPGQWANNEQFF

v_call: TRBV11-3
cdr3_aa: CASSLGGSGNTGELFF

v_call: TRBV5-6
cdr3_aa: CASSAPPGQETDTQYF

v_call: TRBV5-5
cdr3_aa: CASSLGVNTEAFF

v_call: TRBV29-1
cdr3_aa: CSARTDQETQYF

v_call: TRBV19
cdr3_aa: CASSTRSGKPAAYEQYF

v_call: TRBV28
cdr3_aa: CASSDHSAGELFF

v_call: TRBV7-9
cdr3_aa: CASSPGSSTDTQYF

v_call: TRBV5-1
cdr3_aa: CASSLAGGAATDTQYF

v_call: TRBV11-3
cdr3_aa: CASSLYNGELFF

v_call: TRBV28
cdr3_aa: CASSLWGGSTYEQYF